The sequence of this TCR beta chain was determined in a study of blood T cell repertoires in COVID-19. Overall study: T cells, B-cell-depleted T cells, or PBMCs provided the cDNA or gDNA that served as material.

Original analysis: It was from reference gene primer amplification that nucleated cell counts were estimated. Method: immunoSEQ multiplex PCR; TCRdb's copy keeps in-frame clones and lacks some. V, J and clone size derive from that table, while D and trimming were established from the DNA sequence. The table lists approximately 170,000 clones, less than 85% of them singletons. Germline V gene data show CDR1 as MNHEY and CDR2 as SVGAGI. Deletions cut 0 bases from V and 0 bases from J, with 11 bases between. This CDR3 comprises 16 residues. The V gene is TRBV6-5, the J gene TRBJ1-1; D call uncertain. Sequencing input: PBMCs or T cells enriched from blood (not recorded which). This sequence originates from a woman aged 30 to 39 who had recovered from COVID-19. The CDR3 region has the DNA TGTGCCAGCAGTTACTCGTTCTCAGTAATGAACACTGAAGCTTTCTTT. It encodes CASSYSFSVMNTEAFF.